This TCR beta chain was documented in a study of CD8+CD57+ T cells in acquired aplastic anemia (dated by TCRdb to the late 2010s). A note on the overall study: A mean of approximately 2.9 ug of DNA, ranging from roughly 0.19 to 27.4 ug, was extracted from sorted CD4+ and CD8+ cells. Healthy donor samples averaged about 10 million reads for CD4+ and fewer than 12 million for CD8+ cells. General conclusions and limits of the study: Between patients and healthy controls, no significant difference in CD8+ Simpson's diversity was found (P=0.060). Around 27 CD8+ CDR3 sequences were shared between patients and controls but appeared highly expressed in patients and within their immunodominant clones.

Genomic DNA served as template for TCR beta VDJ combination and CDR3 sequence profiling. An Illumina HiSeq 2000 was used for TCR repertoire sequencing. Regarding the original processing steps: Repertoire assessment relied on Simpson's diversity index, CDR3 size and DJ length profiles, and TRBV/TRBJ rearrangement plots. The most abundant DNA sequence in the deep sequencing data was taken as the immunodominant clone. CDR3 amino acid sequences were screened for sharing across subjects and compared with published repertoires and the VDJdb database. TCRdb ran its own pipeline on the public reads, namely fastp trimming at Q25 and MiXCR clone calling, and kept in-frame beta chains. Rows with a matching CDR3 protein are joined into one entry that keeps the most common DNA and genes. These V and J calls derive from TCRdb rather than the authors' analysis. The sample table contains roughly 130,000 distinct CDR3 sequences; only one count was recorded for around 46% of them. The top ten clones comprise about 2.5% of the sample.

In the case of this clonotype: Its antigen is still unknown. Base qualities are not provided; no much larger clone lies one nucleotide away.

V is shortened by 0 bases, J by 7 bases, and the region joining them spans 7 bases. Taken from cysteine to phenylalanine, the CDR3 has 12 residues. Only CDR3 DNA is held: 36 bases, read in frame from base 1. Reading the germline V gene gives CDR1 WSHSY and CDR2 SAAADI. TCR repertoires of sorted CD4+ and CD8+ blood T cells from severe aplastic anemia patients and healthy subjects were deep-sequenced in the study. Ficoll-Paque density gradient centrifugation was used to isolate peripheral blood mononuclear cells. Before DNA was extracted, CD4+ and CD8+ T cells were sorted using either FACS or magnetic beads.

This receptor was obtained from a human donor in good health, serving as a control. The source material was sorted CD4+, CD8+, or CD8+CD57+ T cells (not recorded which) from PBMCs. The sequence links TRBV10-2 to TRBJ2-7, with an unclear D gene assignment. The base sequence is TGCGCCAGCAGTGAGTCGGTGAGAGAGCAGTACTTC. Its product reads: CASSESVREQYF.